A single sample gave rise to the 26 T cell receptor beta chains below, sequenced in a study of cytomegalovirus exposure and HLA in healthy donors (dated by TCRdb to between 2016 and 2019). Library preparation used the immunoSEQ multiplex PCR assay. For the multiplex PCR, a mixture combining 60 forward primers for TCR Vbeta segments and 13 reverse primers for TCR Jbeta segments was used. The table comes from immuneACCESS by way of TCRdb, which keeps in-frame sequences with V and J called. Part of the clones is missing from these tables; in studies checked, under half for an unresolved V gene and the rest for unknown reasons. The sample contains around 110,000 clones, 71% of them found a single time. Clones ranked in the top ten supply roughly 2.8% of the sample. Sequences were obtained from PBMCs. These receptors came from a female donor in good health and CMV-seronegative.

V gene TRBV4-2 combines with J gene TRBJ1-4, with D possibly matching TRBD1 (6 bases). Germline values: CDR1 LGHNA, CDR2 YNFKEQ. The CDR3 is 15 residues long. Trimming cost V 0 bases and J 8 bases, with 13 bases left between them. As DNA, the CDR3 is TGTGCCAGCAGCCAAGATTTCAGGGGTGACGAAAAACTGTTTTTT. This codes for CASSQDFRGDEKLFF.

V gene TRBV2 combines with J gene TRBJ2-1; 7 bases map to TRBD2. Germline V gene data show CDR1 as SNHLY and CDR2 as FYNNEI. The V and J ends lost 8 bases and 10 bases, in that order; junction bases with no gene match: 17. This CDR3 has 15 residues. Here the CDR3 reads CASSPGTTGLGEQFF. The CDR3 region has the DNA TGTGCCAGCTCCCCCGGGACTACGGGCCTGGGGGAGCAGTTCTTC.

The J gene is TRBJ1-2, the V gene TRBV14, with D tentatively TRBD1 (5 bases). V lost 2 bases to trimming and J lost 1 base, with 8 bases between them. CDR1 is SGHDN and CDR2 is FVKESK in the germline V gene. The CDR3 runs to 14 residues. CDR3 bases: TGTGCCAGCAGCCAACAGGGACTTAACTATGGCTACACCTTC. It is translated as CASSQQGLNYGYTF.

Remarks on this clone: Other DNA sequences in the sample encode the same CDR3. This chain connects TRBV28 to TRBJ1-2, with 9 bases identical to TRBD1. The V and J ends lost 5 bases and 4 bases, in that order; junction bases with no gene match: 2. The CDR3 sequence is 13 residues long. Germline CDR1 MDHEN, CDR2 SYDVKM. The CDR3 region is CASSGDRVYGYTF. Written as DNA, the CDR3 is TGTGCCAGCAGTGGGGACAGGGTCTATGGCTACACCTTC.

This clone was recorded a few times. The rearrangement links TRBV4-2 to TRBJ1-5; D is possibly TRBD1 (6 bases). The CDR3 spans 15 residues. Germline V gene sequence: CDR1 LGHNA, CDR2 YNFKEQ. V gave up 0 bases and J gave up 4 bases, with 10 bases separating them. CDR3 in amino acids: CASSQDLRGNQPQHF. CDR3 in DNA: TGTGCCAGCAGCCAAGATCTAAGGGGGAATCAGCCCCAGCATTTT.

This chain links TRBV27 with TRBJ2-1; TRBD2 matches 12 bases. CDR3 length: 18 amino acids. The germline CDR1 and CDR2 sequences are MNHEY and SMNVEV (reference sequence). V shed 2 bases, J shed 2 bases, and the junction held 7 bases outside the gene matches. As DNA, the CDR3 is TGTGCCAGCAGTTTAGTTAGGACTAGCGGGACCCCCTACAATGAGCAGTTCTTC. Translated: CASSLVRTSGTPYNEQFF.

The rearrangement uses TRBV7-6 and TRBJ2-1, with 9 bases that match TRBD1. The CDR3 has 15 residues. CDR1 is SGHVS, CDR2 FNYEAQ, per germline. V trimming: 1 base; J trimming: 8 bases; junction bases outside the gene matches: 6. CDR3 sequence: CASSLGGQGVHEQFF. Written as DNA, the CDR3 is TGTGCCAGCAGCTTAGGGGGACAGGGAGTCCATGAGCAGTTCTTC.

The J gene is TRBJ2-3, the V gene TRBV7-9; TRBD2 matches 11 bases. The CDR3 extends over 15 amino acids. Germline CDR1 and CDR2: SEHNR and FQNEAQ (reference sequence). Trimming took 3 bases from V and 6 from J; bases not matched to a gene: 5. CDR3 sequence reads: CASSFTSGSVDTQYF. The CDR3 coding sequence is TGTGCCAGCAGCTTCACTAGCGGGAGTGTTGATACGCAGTATTTT.

The genes are TRBV5-4 and TRBJ2-1, with 13 bases identical to TRBD2. The ends lost 4 bases at V and 8 bases at J; junction bases unmatched: 6. Germline V gives CDR1 SGHNT, CDR2 YYREEE (reference sequence). The CDR3 sequence is 15 residues long. The DNA of the CDR3 is TGTGCCAGCAGCATCGGACTAGCGGGAGTGTATGAGCAGTTCTTC. Its protein is CASSIGLAGVYEQFF.

This clone was picked up one time. The chain uses TRBV2 and TRBJ2-3; maybe TRBD1 (6 bases). This CDR3 is 17 amino acids long. Trimming removed 6 bases from V and 0 bases from J, with 19 bases in between. Germline CDR1 reads SNHLY; CDR2 reads FYNNEI. The CDR3: CASRRLAGGQSTDTQYF. CDR3 nucleotide sequence: TGTGCCAGCAGGAGGCTGGCCGGAGGACAGAGCACAGATACGCAGTATTTT.

This clone was found a few times. The chain links TRBV27 to TRBJ2-5; TRBD1 is a possible D gene (6 bases). Trimming removed 3 bases at V and 1 base at J, with 9 bases between. Germline CDR1 and CDR2: MNHEY and SMNVEV (reference sequence). There are 14 residues in the CDR3. The chain's CDR3 is CASSFGQLQETQYF. The CDR3 nucleotides read TGTGCCAGCAGTTTCGGACAGCTCCAAGAGACCCAGTACTTC.

This clone was detected only a few times. The CDR3, as DNA: TGTGCCACTAACGGGAAGCCGAGCTCTGGAAACACCATATATTTT. It codes for CATNGKPSSGNTIYF. The chain carries TRBV19 and TRBJ1-3, with D hard to call. Trimming removed 10 bases at V and 0 bases at J, with 16 bases between. The CDR3 runs to 15 residues. The V gene's germline CDR1 is LNHDA and CDR2 SQIVND (reference sequence).

The chain is built from TRBV19 and TRBJ2-5; 11 nucleotides align to TRBD2. This CDR3 is built from 15 residues. With V trimmed by 5 bases and J by 4 bases, 6 bases remained unmatched. The germline gives CDR1 LNHDA, CDR2 SQIVND (reference sequence). The CDR3: CASSGTSGRGETQYF. CDR3 DNA: TGTGCCAGTAGTGGAACTAGCGGGAGAGGAGAGACCCAGTACTTC.

J is TRBJ1-2 and V is TRBV28; unclear D gene. V lost 4 bases, J lost 4 bases, and 10 bases lay in between. Germline V gives CDR1 MDHEN, CDR2 SYDVKM. The CDR3 extends over 13 amino acids. Here the CDR3 DNA reads TGTGCCAGCAGTTCTCCGGGTCCCTATGGCTACACCTTC. It encodes CASSSPGPYGYTF.

This clone was observed once. This chain uses TRBV15 with TRBJ2-5; a weak D match, TRBD2 (6 bases). The J call may be incorrect, as the DNA end agrees better with TRBJ2-7. Per the germline V gene, CDR1 is LNHNV and CDR2 is YYDKDF (reference sequence). This CDR3 is built from 16 residues. The CDR3 protein is CATSRVTDGGDGEQYF. DNA for the CDR3: TGTGCCACCAGCAGAGTCACGGATGGAGGGGACGGCGAGCAGTACTTC.

The chain carries TRBV5-5 and TRBJ2-7; D possibly corresponds to TRBD2 (5 bases). The germline V gene encodes CDR1 SGHKS and CDR2 YYEKEE (reference sequence). Deletions cut 3 bases from V and 3 bases from J, with 19 bases between. The CDR3 has 16 residues. The DNA of the CDR3 is TGTGCCAGCAGCTGGCGGGTTGAGAAACTTAACTACGAGCAGTACTTC. This gives the protein CASSWRVEKLNYEQYF. Filled out from reference TRBV5-5 and TRBJ2-7, the complete variable domain reads DAGVTQSPTHLIKTRGQQVTLRCSPISGHKSVSWYQQVLGQGPQFIFQYYEKEERGRGNFPDRFSARQFPNYSSELNVNALLLGDSALYLCASSWRVEKLNYEQYFGPGTRLTVT.

The V call is TRBV6-5, the J call TRBJ2-7; D is possibly TRBD2 (6 bases). The CDR3 contains 15 residues. Trimming cost V 2 bases and J 0 bases, with 11 bases left between them. The germline CDR1 and CDR2 sequences are MNHEY and SVGAGI. The DNA of the CDR3 is TGTGCCAGCAGTTACGGCGGGACCCCCTCCTACGAGCAGTACTTC. Translation: CASSYGGTPSYEQYF.

This clone was recorded a few times. The genes are TRBV6-5 and TRBJ2-7; the D gene is possibly TRBD1 (5 bases). The CDR3 consists of 15 residues. Deletions cut 0 bases from V and 2 bases from J, with 11 bases between. CDR1 and CDR2 (germline): MNHEY, SVGAGI. The CDR3 is CASSYSGVGTYEQYF. Written as DNA, the CDR3 is TGTGCCAGCAGTTACTCAGGGGTTGGGACCTACGAGCAGTACTTC.

This clone came up a few times. The gene calls are TRBV28 and TRBJ1-2; TRBD1 matches 7 bases. V lost 10 bases and J lost 12; bases outside the gene matches: 11. The V gene's germline CDR1 is MDHEN and CDR2 SYDVKM. The CDR3 runs 11 residues. CDR3 nucleotides: TGTGCCACCACATCCCCCGGGACAGACACCTTC. The encoded protein is CATTSPGTDTF.

The V and J genes are TRBV6-1 and TRBJ2-3, with 8 positions matching TRBD2. This CDR3 is 18 amino acids long. CDR1 is MNHNS and CDR2 is SASEGT in the germline V gene. V trimming: 1 base; J trimming: 3 bases; junction bases outside the gene matches: 12. The CDR3 loop is CASSEGWWGTSSTDTQYF. Written as DNA, the CDR3 is TGTGCCAGCAGTGAAGGGTGGTGGGGGACTAGTAGTACAGATACGCAGTATTTT.

The rearrangement links TRBV19 to TRBJ2-5, with TRBD2 matching 9 bases. The CDR3 spans 14 residues. CDR1 and CDR2 from the germline V gene are LNHDA and SQIVND (reference sequence). The V gene end was trimmed by 5 bases and the J gene end by 6 bases; junction bases not matched to a gene: 7. This CDR3 reads CASSSGLARKTQYF. The CDR3 nucleotides read TGTGCCAGTAGTTCGGGACTAGCTCGGAAGACCCAGTACTTC.

This clone was observed a handful of times. This chain links TRBV2 with TRBJ2-7; 8 positions agree with TRBD1. Unmatched junction bases numbered 12, after V lost 7 bases and J lost 10 bases. Germline V gene sequence: CDR1 SNHLY, CDR2 FYNNEI. This CDR3 region has 13 residues. CDR3 protein: CASNFKDRVRQYF. As DNA, the CDR3 is TGTGCCAGCAATTTTAAGGACAGGGTCAGACAGTACTTC. The variable domain in full, with the rest retrieved from reference TRBV2 and TRBJ2-7, is EPEVTQTPSHQVTQMGQEVILRCVPISNHLYFYWYRQILGQKVEFLVSFYNNEISEKSEIFDDQFSVERPDGSNFTLKIRSTKLEDSAMYFCASNFKDRVRQYFGPGTRLTVT.

The V gene is TRBV30, the J gene TRBJ2-1, with D maybe TRBD2 (5 bases). Trimming left V 1 base short and J 9 bases short, with 13 bases between. Germline V CDR1 and CDR2: GTSNPN, SVGIG (reference sequence). This CDR3 has 13 amino acids. The CDR3 coding sequence is TGTGCCTGGAGTGACCGGCGTCGGGGTGAGCAGTTCTTC. Protein product: CAWSDRRRGEQFF.

The DNA for the CDR3 is TGTGCCAGCAGTTTAAGGTTCGGGTCTAGCGGGAGGGCTTACGAGCAGTACTTC. Protein: CASSLRFGSSGRAYEQYF. V is TRBV27 and J is TRBJ2-7; 12 bases fit TRBD2. The junction had 12 bases not matched to a gene; V was cut back by 2 bases and J by 4 bases. Germline-derived CDR1 and CDR2 are MNHEY and SMNVEV (reference sequence). CDR3 size: 18 residues.

This clone was observed once. V and J are TRBV7-3 and TRBJ2-1, with 11 bases aligning to TRBD2. Trimming at V came to 5 bases and at J to 1 base, leaving 4 bases not matched to a gene. This CDR3 comprises 16 residues. Looked up from germline, CDR1 is SGHTA and CDR2 is FQGTGA. In DNA, the CDR3 is TGTGCCAGCAGCCCCCGGACTAGCGGGTCCTACAATGAGCAGTTCTTC. Translation gives CASSPRTSGSYNEQFF.

The rearrangement uses TRBV5-1 and TRBJ1-4, with D possibly TRBD1 on 6 matching bases. The CDR3 contains 15 residues. V shed 0 bases and J shed 4 bases, with 10 bases lying between them. Germline V CDR1 and CDR2: SGHRS, YFSETQ. The CDR3 here is CASSLGTERNEKLFF. In nucleotides, the CDR3 is TGCGCCAGCAGCTTGGGGACAGAACGTAATGAAAAACTGTTTTTT.